Sequencing of this T cell receptor (beta chain) was carried out in a study of PD-1 blockade in classical Hodgkin lymphoma. Study-wide results and caveats: Factors driving the repertoire differences, possibly disease activity or prior therapy, remain undefined. Baseline TCR diversity was reportedly lower in newly diagnosed patients than healthy donors.

Profiled with immunoSEQ multiplex PCR; TCRdb holds only in-frame clones, not every one. The sample lists around 30,000 clones, more than 85% occurring once. Germline CDR1 and CDR2: SGHTA and FQGTGA. V lost 1 base, J lost 5 bases, and 15 bases lay in between. The CDR3 is made up of 15 amino acids. A remark on this clone: Its target is unknown.

The time point is: newly diagnosed, previously untreated cHL patient sample. The comparison group had newly diagnosed, previously untreated classical Hodgkin lymphoma. The sample was peripheral blood mononuclear cells (PBMCs). This receptor was obtained from a human donor with classical Hodgkin lymphoma. The chain recombines TRBV7-3 with TRBJ2-7; no definite D call. The DNA for the CDR3 is TGTGCCAGCAGCTTAAACGGTGTTGCGAACCACGAGCAGTACTTC. This gives the protein CASSLNGVANHEQYF. The variable domain in full, completed from reference TRBV7-3 and TRBJ2-7, reads GAGVSQTPSNKVTEKGKYVELRCDPISGHTALYWYRQSLGQGPEFLIYFQGTGAADDSGLPNDRFFAVRPEGSVSTLKIQRTERGDSAVYLCASSLNGVANHEQYFGPGTRLTVT.